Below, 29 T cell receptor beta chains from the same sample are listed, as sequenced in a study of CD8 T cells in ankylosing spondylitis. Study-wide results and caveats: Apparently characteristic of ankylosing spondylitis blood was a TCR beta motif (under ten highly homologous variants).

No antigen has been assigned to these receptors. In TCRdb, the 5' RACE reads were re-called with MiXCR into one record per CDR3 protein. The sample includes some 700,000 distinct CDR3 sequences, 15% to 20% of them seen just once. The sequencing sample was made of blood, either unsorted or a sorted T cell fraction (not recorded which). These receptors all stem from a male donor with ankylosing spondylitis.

The CDR3 nucleotides read TGTGCCAGCAGCCAAAGCGTAAGACAGGGGTTATCTGGGGCCAACGTCCTGACTTTC. It translates to CASSQSVRQGLSGANVLTF. The chain links TRBV3-1 to TRBJ2-6, with 8 bases identical to TRBD1. The germline gives CDR1 LGHDT, CDR2 YNNKEL (reference sequence). CDR3 length equals 19 residues. Unmatched junction bases numbered 10, after V lost 2 bases and J lost 1 base.

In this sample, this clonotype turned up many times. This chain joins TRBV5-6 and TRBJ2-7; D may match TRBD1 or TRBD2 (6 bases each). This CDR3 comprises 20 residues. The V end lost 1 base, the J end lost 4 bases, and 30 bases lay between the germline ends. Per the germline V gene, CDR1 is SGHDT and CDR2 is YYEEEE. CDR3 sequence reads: CASSLIAVQGGGNTRYEQYF. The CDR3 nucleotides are TGTGCCAGCAGCTTGATCGCTGTACAGGGAGGAGGAAATACCCGATACGAGCAGTACTTC.

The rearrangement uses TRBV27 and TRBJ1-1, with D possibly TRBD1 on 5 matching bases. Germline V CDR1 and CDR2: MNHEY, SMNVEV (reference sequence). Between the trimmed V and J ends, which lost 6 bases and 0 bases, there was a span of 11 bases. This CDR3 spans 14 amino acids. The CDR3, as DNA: TGTGCCAGCAGGTGGGACCGAATGAACACTGAAGCTTTCTTT. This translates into CASRWDRMNTEAFF.

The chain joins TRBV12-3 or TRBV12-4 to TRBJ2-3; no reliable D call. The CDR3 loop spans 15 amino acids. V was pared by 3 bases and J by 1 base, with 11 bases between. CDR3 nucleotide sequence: TGTGCCAGCAGTTTGATGGGAACTGGCACAGATACGCAGTATTTT. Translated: CASSLMGTGTDTQYF.

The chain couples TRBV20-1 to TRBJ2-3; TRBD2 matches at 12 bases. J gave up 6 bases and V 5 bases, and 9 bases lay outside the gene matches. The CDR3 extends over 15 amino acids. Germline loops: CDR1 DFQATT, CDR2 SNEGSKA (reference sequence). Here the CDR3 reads CSAPRLAGVGDTQYF. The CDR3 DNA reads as TGCAGTGCTCCGAGACTAGCGGGAGTGGGGGATACGCAGTATTTT.

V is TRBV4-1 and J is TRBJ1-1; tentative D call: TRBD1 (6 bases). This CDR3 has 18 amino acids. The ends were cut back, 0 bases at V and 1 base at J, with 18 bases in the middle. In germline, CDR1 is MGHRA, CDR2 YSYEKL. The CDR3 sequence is CASSQDLYRVPGNTEAFF. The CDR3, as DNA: TGCGCCAGCAGCCAAGATCTATACAGGGTACCAGGGAACACTGAAGCTTTCTTT.

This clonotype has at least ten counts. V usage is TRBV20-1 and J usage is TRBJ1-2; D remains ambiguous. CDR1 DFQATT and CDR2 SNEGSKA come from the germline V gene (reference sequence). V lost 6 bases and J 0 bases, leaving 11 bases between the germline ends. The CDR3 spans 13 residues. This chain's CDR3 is CSAPDGPNYGYTF. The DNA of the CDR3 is TGCAGTGCGCCGGACGGACCTAACTATGGCTACACCTTC.

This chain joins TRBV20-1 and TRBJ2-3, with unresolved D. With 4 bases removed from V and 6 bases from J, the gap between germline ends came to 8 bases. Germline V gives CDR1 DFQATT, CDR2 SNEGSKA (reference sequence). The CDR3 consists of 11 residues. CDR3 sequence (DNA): TGCAGTGCTACTACACTGGATACGCAGTATTTT. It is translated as CSATTLDTQYF.

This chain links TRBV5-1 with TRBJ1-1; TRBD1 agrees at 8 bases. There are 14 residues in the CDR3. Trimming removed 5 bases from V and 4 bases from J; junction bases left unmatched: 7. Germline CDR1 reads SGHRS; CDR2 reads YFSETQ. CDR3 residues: CASSRGTGPTEAFF. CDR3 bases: TGCGCCAGCAGTCGGGGGACAGGACCCACTGAAGCTTTCTTT. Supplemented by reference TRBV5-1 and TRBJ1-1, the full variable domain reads KAGVTQTPRYLIKTRGQQVTLSCSPISGHRSVSWYQQTPGQGLQFLFEYFSETQRNKGNFPGRFSGRQFSNSRSEMNVSTLELGDSALYLCASSRGTGPTEAFFGQGTRLTVV.

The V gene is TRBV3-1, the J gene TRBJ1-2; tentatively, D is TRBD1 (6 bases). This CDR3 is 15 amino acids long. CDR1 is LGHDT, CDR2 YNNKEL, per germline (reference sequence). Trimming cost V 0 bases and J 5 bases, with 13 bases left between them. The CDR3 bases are TGTGCCAGCAGCCAAGACCCCGGCAGGGGATATGGCTACACCTTC. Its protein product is CASSQDPGRGYGYTF. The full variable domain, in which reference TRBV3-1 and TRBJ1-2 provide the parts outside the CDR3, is DTAVSQTPKYLVTQMGNDKSIKCEQNLGHDTMYWYKQDSKKFLKIMFSYNNKELIINETVPNRFSPKSPDKAHLNLHINSLELGDSAVYFCASSQDPGRGYGYTFGSGTRLTVV.

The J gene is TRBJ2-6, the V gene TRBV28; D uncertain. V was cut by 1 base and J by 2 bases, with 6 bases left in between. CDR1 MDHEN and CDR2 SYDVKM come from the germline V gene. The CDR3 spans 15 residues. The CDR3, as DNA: TGTGCCAGCAGTTTATACTTACCTGGGGCCAACGTCCTGACTTTC. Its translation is CASSLYLPGANVLTF.

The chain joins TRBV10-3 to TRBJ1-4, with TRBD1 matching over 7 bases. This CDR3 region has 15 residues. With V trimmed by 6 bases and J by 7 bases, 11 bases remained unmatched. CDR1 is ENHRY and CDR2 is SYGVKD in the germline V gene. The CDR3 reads CAIRGDRASCEKLFF. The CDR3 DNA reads TGTGCCATCAGGGGTGACAGGGCGAGTTGTGAAAAACTGTTTTTT.

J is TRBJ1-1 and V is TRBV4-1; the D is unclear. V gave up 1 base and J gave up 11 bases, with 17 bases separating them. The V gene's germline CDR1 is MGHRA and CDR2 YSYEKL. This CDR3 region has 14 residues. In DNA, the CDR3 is TGCGCCAGCAGCCAAGTCCGAAACCCTTTAACCGCTTTCTTT. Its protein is CASSQVRNPLTAFF.

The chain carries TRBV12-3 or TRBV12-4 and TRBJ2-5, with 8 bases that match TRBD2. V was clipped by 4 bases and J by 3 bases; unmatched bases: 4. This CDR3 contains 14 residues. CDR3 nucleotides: TGTGCCAGCAGTTGGCGGGGGGCGGAAGAGACCCAGTACTTC. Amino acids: CASSWRGAEETQYF.

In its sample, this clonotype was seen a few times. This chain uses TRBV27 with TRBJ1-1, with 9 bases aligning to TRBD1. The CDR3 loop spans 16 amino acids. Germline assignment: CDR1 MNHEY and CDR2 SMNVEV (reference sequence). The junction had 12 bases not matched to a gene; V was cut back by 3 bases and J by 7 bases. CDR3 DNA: TGTGCCAGCAGTTTCGGGACAGGGCCCGGGCTTAGTGAAGCTTTCTTT. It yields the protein CASSFGTGPGLSEAFF.

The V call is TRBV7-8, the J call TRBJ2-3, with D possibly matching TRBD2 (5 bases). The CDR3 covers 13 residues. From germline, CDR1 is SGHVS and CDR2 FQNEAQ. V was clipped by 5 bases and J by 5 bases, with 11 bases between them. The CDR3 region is CASSTTGVDTQYF. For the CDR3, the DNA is TGTGCCAGCAGCACCACCGGGGTAGATACGCAGTATTTT.

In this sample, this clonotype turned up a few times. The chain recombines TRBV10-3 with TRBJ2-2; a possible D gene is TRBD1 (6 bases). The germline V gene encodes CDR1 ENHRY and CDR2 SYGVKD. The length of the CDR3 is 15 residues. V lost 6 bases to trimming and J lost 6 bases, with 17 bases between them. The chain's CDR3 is CAIRGRQEVAGELFF. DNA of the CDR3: TGTGCCATCAGGGGCCGACAGGAAGTGGCCGGGGAGCTGTTTTTT.

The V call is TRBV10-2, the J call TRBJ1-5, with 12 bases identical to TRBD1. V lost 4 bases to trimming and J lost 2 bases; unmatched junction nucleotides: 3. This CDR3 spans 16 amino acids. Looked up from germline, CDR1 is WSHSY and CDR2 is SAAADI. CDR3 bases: TGCGCCAGCAGTGGCGGGACAGGGGGCGGCAATCAGCCCCAGCATTTT. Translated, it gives CASSGGTGGGNQPQHF.

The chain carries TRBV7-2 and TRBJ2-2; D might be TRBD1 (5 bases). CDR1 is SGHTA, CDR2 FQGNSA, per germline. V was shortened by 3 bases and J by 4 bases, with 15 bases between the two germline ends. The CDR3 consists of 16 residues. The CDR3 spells CASSFSSGSVTGELFF. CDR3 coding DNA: TGTGCCAGCAGCTTCTCTTCAGGGTCGGTCACCGGGGAGCTGTTTTTT.

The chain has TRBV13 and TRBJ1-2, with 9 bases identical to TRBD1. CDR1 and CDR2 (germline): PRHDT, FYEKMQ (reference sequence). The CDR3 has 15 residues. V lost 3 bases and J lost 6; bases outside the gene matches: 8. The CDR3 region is CASSFRDREFHGYTF. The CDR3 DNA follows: TGTGCCAGCAGCTTCCGGGACAGGGAGTTTCATGGCTACACCTTC.

CDR3 bases: TGTGCCAGCAGTCCCCGGACAGGGGGAGATGAGCAGTTCTTC. As protein: CASSPRTGGDEQFF. V and J are TRBV12-3 or TRBV12-4 and TRBJ2-1; TRBD1 aligns across 10 bases. The length of the CDR3 is 14 residues. The ends lost 5 bases at V and 8 bases at J; junction bases unmatched: 6.

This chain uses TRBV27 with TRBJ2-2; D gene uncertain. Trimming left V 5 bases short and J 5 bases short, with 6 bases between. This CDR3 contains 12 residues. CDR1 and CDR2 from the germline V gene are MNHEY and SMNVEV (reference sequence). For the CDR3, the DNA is TGTGCCAGCAGTAAAAGGACCGGGGAGCTGTTTTTT. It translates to CASSKRTGELFF.

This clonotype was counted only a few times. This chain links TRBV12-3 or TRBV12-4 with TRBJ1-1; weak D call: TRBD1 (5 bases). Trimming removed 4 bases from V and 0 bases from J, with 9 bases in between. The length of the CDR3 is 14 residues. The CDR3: CASSSGALNTEAFF. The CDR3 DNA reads TGTGCCAGCAGTTCTGGGGCCTTGAACACTGAAGCTTTCTTT.

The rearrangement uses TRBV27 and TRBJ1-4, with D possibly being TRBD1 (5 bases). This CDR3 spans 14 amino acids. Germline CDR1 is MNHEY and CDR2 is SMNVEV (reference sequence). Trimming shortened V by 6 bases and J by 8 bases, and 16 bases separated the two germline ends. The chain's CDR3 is CASSPGTGEEKLFF. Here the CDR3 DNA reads TGTGCCAGCAGCCCTGGGACCGGGGAGGAAAAACTGTTTTTT.

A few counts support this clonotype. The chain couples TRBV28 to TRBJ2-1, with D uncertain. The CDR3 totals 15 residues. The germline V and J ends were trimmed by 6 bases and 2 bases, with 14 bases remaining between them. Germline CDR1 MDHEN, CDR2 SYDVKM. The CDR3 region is CASRPWTVPYNEQFF. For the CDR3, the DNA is TGTGCCAGCAGACCCTGGACCGTCCCCTACAATGAGCAGTTCTTC.

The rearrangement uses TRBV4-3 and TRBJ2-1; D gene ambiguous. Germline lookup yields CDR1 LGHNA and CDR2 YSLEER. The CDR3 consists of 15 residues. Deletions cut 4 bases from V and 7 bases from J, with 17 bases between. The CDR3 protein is CASSPDDLISNEQFF. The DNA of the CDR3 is TGCGCCAGCAGCCCCGATGACTTAATTAGTAATGAGCAGTTCTTC.

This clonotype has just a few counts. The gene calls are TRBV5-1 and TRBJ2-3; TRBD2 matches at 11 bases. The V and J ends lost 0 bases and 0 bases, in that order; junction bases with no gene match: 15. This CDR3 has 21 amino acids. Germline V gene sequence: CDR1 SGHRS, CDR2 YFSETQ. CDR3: CASSLGGLAEYPLPSTDTQYF. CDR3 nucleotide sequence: TGCGCCAGCAGCTTGGGGGGACTAGCGGAGTACCCCCTCCCTAGCACAGATACGCAGTATTTT.

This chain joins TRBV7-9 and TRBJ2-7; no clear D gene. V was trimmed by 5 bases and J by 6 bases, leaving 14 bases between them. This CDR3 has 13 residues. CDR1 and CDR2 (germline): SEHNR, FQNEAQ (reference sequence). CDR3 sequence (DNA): TGTGCCAGCAGCCCCTCCGGTACCTCCGAGCAGTACTTC. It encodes CASSPSGTSEQYF.

CDR3 DNA: TGTGCCAGCAGCTTAACGTCGCTAGCCGGGGCAGATACGCAGTATTTT. Protein sequence: CASSLTSLAGADTQYF. The chain employs TRBV7-3 and TRBJ2-3; possibly TRBD2 for D (5 bases). This CDR3 comprises 16 residues. CDR1 is SGHTA and CDR2 is FQGTGA in the germline V gene. Deletions cut 0 bases from V and 4 bases from J, with 14 bases between.